Following are 20 T cell receptor beta chains from one sample sequenced in a study of cytomegalovirus exposure and HLA in healthy donors. PCR was performed using 60 Vbeta and 13 Jbeta primers. The table came from immunoSEQ multiplex PCR; TCRdb's copy has only in-frame clones and leaves some out. The sample consists of 120,000 or so clones, 80% of them appearing once. The sample taken for sequencing was PBMCs. All receptors come from a female donor in good health and CMV-seronegative.

The chain joins TRBV6-1 to TRBJ2-1; 9 bases fit TRBD2. The junction had 12 bases not matched to a gene; V was cut back by 10 bases and J by 8 bases. Looked up from germline, CDR1 is MNHNS and CDR2 is SASEGT. The CDR3 consists of 14 residues. Here the CDR3 reads CATREGLARDEQFF. CDR3 nucleotides: TGTGCCACACGGGAGGGACTAGCTAGAGATGAGCAGTTCTTC.

The chain has TRBV10-3 and TRBJ2-3; 11 bases map to TRBD2. J gave up 1 base and V 2 bases, and 5 bases lay outside the gene matches. The CDR3 spans 17 residues. Germline lookup yields CDR1 ENHRY and CDR2 SYGVKD. CDR3 in amino acids: CAISETLAGGGTDTQYF. CDR3 sequence (DNA): TGTGCCATCAGTGAGACCCTAGCGGGGGGAGGCACAGATACGCAGTATTTT.

V usage is TRBV5-1 and J usage is TRBJ1-1, with TRBD1 as a possible D gene (5 bases). CDR1 SGHRS and CDR2 YFSETQ come from the germline V gene. The V gene lost 4 bases and the J gene lost 0 bases, with 13 bases spanning the gap. The CDR3 loop spans 15 amino acids. The CDR3: CASSAETVMNTEAFF. Written as DNA, the CDR3 is TGCGCCAGCAGCGCCGAGACAGTTATGAACACTGAAGCTTTCTTT.

The V gene is TRBV5-1, the J gene TRBJ2-7; D may be TRBD2 (5 bases). The germline V gene encodes CDR1 SGHRS and CDR2 YFSETQ. Trimming shortened V by 0 bases and J by 3 bases, and 7 bases separated the two germline ends. The CDR3 loop spans 13 amino acids. The CDR3 sequence is CASSLGSGYEQYF. CDR3 DNA: TGCGCCAGCAGCTTGGGCAGCGGCTACGAGCAGTACTTC.

This chain uses TRBV9 with TRBJ2-3, with 13 nucleotides matching TRBD2. CDR3 size: 16 residues. V lost 4 bases, J lost 5 bases, and 7 bases stayed unmatched. Germline CDR1 and CDR2: SGDLS and YYNGEE. The CDR3 sequence is CASSTGTSGIRDTQYF. In DNA, the CDR3 is TGTGCCAGCAGCACCGGGACTAGCGGGATTCGAGATACGCAGTATTTT.

V gene TRBV30 combines with J gene TRBJ1-3; weak D call: TRBD1 (5 bases). This CDR3 has 12 amino acids. Germline CDR1 and CDR2: GTSNPN and SVGIG (reference sequence). Trimming cost V 1 base and J 7 bases, with 8 bases left between them. The CDR3 sequence: CAWSGGMNTIYF. The DNA for the CDR3 is TGTGCCTGGAGTGGGGGCATGAACACCATATATTTT.

The rearrangement links TRBV5-1 to TRBJ1-1; 7 positions match TRBD1. The CDR3 length is 13 residues. Trimming cost V 4 bases and J 6 bases; bases outside gene matches: 6. Germline V gene lookup returns CDR1 SGHRS and CDR2 YFSETQ. In nucleotides, the CDR3 is TGCGCCAGCAGCCCTCAGGGGGAGGCTGAAGCTTTCTTT. This codes for CASSPQGEAEAFF.

A word on this clone: One end of the junction varies from germline; a read error may be responsible. The chain carries TRBV7-9 and TRBJ2-6; TRBD1 aligns across 8 bases. The CDR3 has 17 amino acids. Germline CDR1 and CDR2: SEHNR and FQNEAQ (reference sequence). The CDR3 is CASSLVSGGSGANGLTF. CDR3 in DNA: TGTGCCAGCAGCTTAGTATCAGGGGGCTCTGGGGCCAACGGCCTGACTTTC.

The chain couples TRBV27 to TRBJ2-7; 9 bases agree with TRBD1. Germline trimming cut 4 bases from V and 4 bases from J; bases unmatched to any gene: 8. This CDR3 has 15 amino acids. Germline lookup yields CDR1 MNHEY and CDR2 SMNVEV (reference sequence). DNA of the CDR3: TGTGCCAGCAGTTCAACCGGGACAGGGTTTTACGAGCAGTACTTC. Protein product: CASSSTGTGFYEQYF.

The V gene is TRBV2, the J gene TRBJ1-2, with D perhaps TRBD1 (6 bases). The CDR3 consists of 11 residues. V lost 6 bases to trimming and J lost 8 bases, with 10 bases between them. Germline V gene sequence: CDR1 SNHLY, CDR2 FYNNEI. CDR3 DNA sequence: TGTGCCAGCAGCCCAGGGGTGGGCTACACCTTC. Residues: CASSPGVGYTF.

V and J are TRBV12-5 and TRBJ2-5; TRBD2 matches at 7 bases. This CDR3 comprises 12 residues. With 6 bases clipped from V and 11 bases from J, the junction kept 9 bases outside the gene matches. From germline, CDR1 is LGHNT and CDR2 FRNRAP. Here the CDR3 DNA reads TGTGCTAGTGGCCTGAGACGGGGGGAGCAGTACTTC. Translated, it gives CASGLRRGEQYF. Filled out from reference TRBV12-5 and TRBJ2-5, the complete variable domain reads DARVTQTPRHKVTEMGQEVTMRCQPILGHNTVFWYRQTMMQGLELLAYFRNRAPLDDSGMPKDRFSAEMPDATLATLKIQPSEPRDSAVYFCASGLRRGEQYFGPGTRLLVL.

In its sample, this clone was seen a few times. V gene TRBV19 combines with J gene TRBJ2-3; D not certain. V lost 5 bases and J 3 bases, leaving 12 bases between the germline ends. Germline CDR1 and CDR2: LNHDA and SQIVND (reference sequence). The CDR3 is 14 amino acids. As DNA, the CDR3 is TGTGCCAGTAGTTTGAGTTTCTTTACAGATACGCAGTATTTT. Its protein is CASSLSFFTDTQYF. The full variable domain, its missing parts supplied by reference TRBV19 and TRBJ2-3, is DGGITQSPKYLFRKEGQNVTLSCEQNLNHDAMYWYRQDPGQGLRLIYYSQIVNDFQKGDIAEGYSVSREKKESFPLTVTSAQKNPTAFYLCASSLSFFTDTQYFGPGTRLTVL.

CDR3 in DNA: TGTGCCAGCAGCCAGACCGGGGAGCTGTTTTTT. This encodes CASSQTGELFF. The chain uses TRBV7-8 and TRBJ2-2, with D uncertain. In germline, CDR1 is SGHVS, CDR2 FQNEAQ. The CDR3 consists of 11 residues. Trimming left V 5 bases short and J 5 bases short, with 3 bases between. The full variable domain, in which reference TRBV7-8 and TRBJ2-2 provide the parts outside the CDR3, is GAGVSQSPRYKVAKRGQDVALRCDPISGHVSLFWYQQALGQGPEFLTYFQNEAQLDKSGLPSDRFFAERPEGSVSTLKIQRTQQEDSAVYLCASSQTGELFFGEGSRLTVL.

The rearrangement joins TRBV19 to TRBJ1-2; D is uncertain. Germline CDR1 and CDR2: LNHDA and SQIVND (reference sequence). The CDR3 consists of 13 residues. V lost 4 bases to trimming and J lost 8 bases, with 14 bases between them. The CDR3: CASSRGVGWGYTF. The CDR3 nucleotides read TGTGCCAGTAGTAGAGGTGTTGGGTGGGGCTACACCTTC.

Only a few counts were recorded for this clone. The gene calls are TRBV19 and TRBJ1-1; D unresolved. The ends were cut back, 6 bases at V and 6 bases at J, with 20 bases in the middle. Germline V gene data show CDR1 as LNHDA and CDR2 as SQIVND (reference sequence). CDR3 length: 15 residues. CDR3: CASSTQTGPLAEAFF. The CDR3 DNA reads TGTGCCAGTAGCACACAGACCGGTCCCCTGGCTGAAGCTTTCTTT.

This sequence joins TRBV27 and TRBJ2-7, with TRBD1 identical over 9 bases. Trimming at V came to 10 bases and at J to 2 bases, leaving 9 bases not matched to a gene. Germline lookup yields CDR1 MNHEY and CDR2 SMNVEV (reference sequence). The CDR3 totals 14 residues. The CDR3 sequence is CATHTGGQTYEQYF. CDR3 nucleotide sequence: TGTGCCACACATACAGGGGGCCAGACCTACGAGCAGTACTTC.

The chain employs TRBV7-3 and TRBJ2-5; no clear D gene. CDR3 length: 13 amino acids. V gave up 3 bases and J gave up 0 bases, with 5 bases separating them. Germline CDR1 reads SGHTA; CDR2 reads FQGTGA. The CDR3 protein is CASSFNNQETQYF. Written as DNA, the CDR3 is TGTGCCAGCAGCTTTAATAACCAAGAGACCCAGTACTTC. The full variable domain, with the rest looked up from reference TRBV7-3 and TRBJ2-5, is GAGVSQTPSNKVTEKGKYVELRCDPISGHTALYWYRQSLGQGPEFLIYFQGTGAADDSGLPNDRFFAVRPEGSVSTLKIQRTERGDSAVYLCASSFNNQETQYFGPGTRLLVL.

This chain links TRBV30 with TRBJ2-6; D gene ambiguous. CDR1 GTSNPN and CDR2 SVGIG come from the germline V gene (reference sequence). The CDR3 runs to 15 residues. Trimming removed 1 base from V and 4 bases from J, with 11 bases in between. In DNA form, the CDR3 reads TGTGCCTGGAGTGCCGGAGTAAGCGGGGCCAACGTCCTGACTTTC. Its protein product is CAWSAGVSGANVLTF.

The chain links TRBV9 to TRBJ1-6, with a tentative D call TRBD1 (6 bases). Looked up from germline, CDR1 is SGDLS and CDR2 is YYNGEE. Trimming stripped 5 bases from V and 0 bases from J, with 21 bases between. The CDR3 covers 19 residues. The CDR3 loop is CASSASGDNLSSYNSPLHF. The DNA for the CDR3 is TGTGCCAGCAGTGCGTCAGGGGACAATTTGAGCTCCTATAATTCACCCCTCCACTTT.

The rearrangement links TRBV19 to TRBJ1-5, with D unresolved. CDR1 LNHDA and CDR2 SQIVND come from the germline V gene (reference sequence). The CDR3 runs 15 residues. Trimming took 2 bases from V and 3 from J, leaving 11 bases between them. The CDR3 protein is CASSISDTVNQPQHF. DNA for the CDR3: TGTGCCAGTAGTATATCCGACACAGTCAATCAGCCCCAGCATTTT.